Listed below are T cell receptor beta chains from one sample, sequenced in a study of identical twins. TCRdb ran MiXCR on the 5' RACE reads and lists one entry per CDR3 protein. The repertoire includes about 250,000 distinct CDR3 sequences, about 8% of them detected once, and 3% sits in the top ten. Separately, the same data were catalogued under a study of yellow fever vaccine responses in identical twins.

The material sequenced was CD8+ T cells sorted from blood. Source of these receptors: a woman aged 18-29 years in good health. CDR3s include the opening cysteine and the closing phenylalanine or tryptophan. A D gene is named only where the DNA matches it firmly. Rows may omit the clone size; those that give it use once, few, many or a size class.

-	few	TRBV9	TRBJ2-3	TGTGCCAGCAGCGAGGAGGGGGCCTCCACAGATACGCAGTATTTT	CASSEEGASTDTQYF
-	-	TRBV28	TRBJ2-7	TGTGCCAGCAGTCCCCCGGACGGGAGCTCCTACGAGCAGTACTTC	CASSPPDGSSYEQYF
-	many	TRBV4-1	TRBJ2-7	TGCGCCAGCAGCCAAGGAGGGGGGGGACTACCCGAGCAGTACTTC	CASSQGGGGLPEQYF
-	many	TRBV9	TRBJ2-1	TGTGCCAGCAACCCATACAGCATCTCGGCCTACAATGAGCAGTTCTTC	CASNPYSISAYNEQFF
TRBD2	-	TRBV28	TRBJ2-5	TGTGCCAGCAGTTTAGCGGGACTACCCACAACTCTTCAAGAGACCCAGTACTTC	CASSLAGLPTTLQETQYF
-	-	TRBV5-5	TRBJ2-7	TGTGCCAGCAGTTTCAACCCTGGGCCCTACGAGCAGTACTTC	CASSFNPGPYEQYF
-	many	TRBV6-4	TRBJ2-2	TGTGCCAGCAGTGACACGAACACCGGGGAGCTGTTTTTT	CASSDTNTGELFF
TRBD2	few	TRBV9	TRBJ2-2	TGTGCCAGCAGTGGAGTGGGGGGGACCGGGGAGCTGTTTTTT	CASSGVGGTGELFF
-	many	TRBV29-1	TRBJ2-7	TGCAGCGTAACACAGGGTGGAATGTACGAGCAGTACTTC	CSVTQGGMYEQYF
-	many	TRBV28	TRBJ2-7	TGTGCCAGCAGTCCCTATAACAGGGCCTACGAGCAGTACTTC	CASSPYNRAYEQYF
-	few	TRBV4-3	TRBJ2-5	TGCGCCAGCAGCCAAAGTAGGGGACTCCAAGAGACCCAGTACTTC	CASSQSRGLQETQYF
-	few	TRBV28	TRBJ2-3	TGTGCCAGCAGTACCCTTTTACAGGTGGTCACAGATACGCAGTATTTT	CASSTLLQVVTDTQYF
TRBD1	many	TRBV7-8	TRBJ1-5	TGTGCCAGCAGCTACGGGACAGGGGAGAATCAGCCCCAGCATTTT	CASSYGTGENQPQHF
-	-	TRBV5-6	TRBJ2-7	TGTGCCAGCAGCTACCAAAACCTGAGGACTCCCCTTTCCTACGAGCAGTACTTC	CASSYQNLRTPLSYEQYF
-	many	TRBV5-1	TRBJ2-3	TGCGCCAGCAGCCCCGCTCGGGGGTACACAGATACGCAGTATTTT	CASSPARGYTDTQYF
-	many	TRBV28	TRBJ2-3	TGTGCCAGCAGTGAACAGGGCTCCTACACAGATACGCAGTATTTT	CASSEQGSYTDTQYF
TRBD2	-	TRBV3-1	TRBJ2-5	TGTGCCAGCAGCCAAGATGTCTCACTAGCGGGAGGAGAGACCCAGTACTTC	CASSQDVSLAGGETQYF
-	few	TRBV27	TRBJ2-5	TGTGCCAGCAGTTTATCGACGGCGGTAGGAGAGACCCAGTACTTC	CASSLSTAVGETQYF
TRBD2	many	TRBV5-1	TRBJ2-5	TGCGCCAGCAGCTTGGAGGTAGCGGGGTTTCAAGAGACCCAGTACTTC	CASSLEVAGFQETQYF
TRBD2	-	TRBV7-6	TRBJ2-1	TGTGCCAGCAGCCCCTTAGGCGCGGGGGACTCCTACAATGAGCAGTTCTTC	CASSPLGAGDSYNEQFF
-	-	TRBV6-1	TRBJ2-6	TGTGCCAGCACGCCTTACTCTGGGGCCAACGTCCTGACTTTC	CASTPYSGANVLTF
TRBD1	-	TRBV6-5	TRBJ2-5	TGTGCCAGCAGTTACACCGGACAGGGGCAAGAGACCCAGTACTTC	CASSYTGQGQETQYF
TRBD2	few	TRBV7-2	TRBJ2-1	TGTGCCAGCAGCTTTGAACTAGCGAACTACAATGAGCAGTTCTTC	CASSFELANYNEQFF
-	many	TRBV5-1	TRBJ2-3	TGCGCCAGCAGGGACAACACAGATACGCAGTATTTT	CASRDNTDTQYF
TRBD2	many	TRBV7-2	TRBJ2-5	TGTGCCAGCAGTTATCGTAGCGGGAGGGTGGGGGAGACCCAGTACTTC	CASSYRSGRVGETQYF
-	few	TRBV16	TRBJ2-7	TGTGCCAGCAGCCAATGGCCAGGGGAGGGCTACGAGCAGTACTTC	CASSQWPGEGYEQYF
TRBD2	-	TRBV7-9	TRBJ2-1	TGTGCCAGCAGTCGGGGACTAGCCTCCTACAATGAGCAGTTCTTC	CASSRGLASYNEQFF